A single sample is the source of the 13 T cell receptor beta chains below, sequenced in a study of T cells in Graves' hyperthyroidism and ophthalmopathy. Amplified TCR beta CDR3 regions came from RNA transcripts. During a first-round RT-PCR of the TCR CDR3, the HTBI primer set was used. TCRdb recomputed calls from the multiplex PCR reads with MiXCR, one row per CDR3 protein. The table has roughly 700,000 distinct CDR3 sequences, around 13% seen once. Material: blood. The receptor source for this set is a woman younger than 35 with Graves' hyperthyroidism.

This clonotype turned up a few times. V is TRBV29-1 and J is TRBJ2-1; 8 bases are shared with TRBD1. CDR3 length equals 15 residues. V was clipped by 7 bases and J by 5 bases; unmatched bases: 13. The germline V gene has CDR1 SQVTM and CDR2 ANQGSEA. The CDR3 loop reads CSAAGQGAIDNEQFF. In DNA form, the CDR3 reads TGCAGCGCCGCCGGGCAGGGGGCTATTGACAATGAGCAGTTCTTC.

The V call is TRBV5-6, the J call TRBJ1-6; D ambiguous. This CDR3 has 15 amino acids. Trimming pared 4 bases from V and 8 bases from J, leaving 16 bases between. CDR1 SGHDT and CDR2 YYEEEE come from the germline V gene. The CDR3: CASSDFRLSHSPLHF. The CDR3 nucleotides read TGTGCCAGCAGCGACTTCCGACTTTCGCATTCACCCCTCCACTTT.

This clonotype came up many times. The chain links TRBV7-8 to TRBJ2-1; 7 nucleotides agree with TRBD1. CDR1 is SGHVS, CDR2 FQNEAQ, per germline. The CDR3 is 16 amino acids. Trimming cost V 0 bases and J 3 bases; bases outside gene matches: 5. In DNA, the CDR3 is TGTGCCAGCAGCTTAGCGGGGACAGCCTACTACAATGAGCAGTTCTTC. Translation: CASSLAGTAYYNEQFF.

The chain carries TRBV12-3 or TRBV12-4 and TRBJ2-3, with 7 bases lining up with TRBD1. The CDR3 sequence is 18 residues long. Trimming cost V 0 bases and J 4 bases; bases outside gene matches: 13. CDR3 residues: CASSLARWGQSLADTQYF. DNA of the CDR3: TGTGCCAGCAGTTTAGCTCGATGGGGACAGAGTTTAGCAGATACGCAGTATTTT.

This clonotype has ten or more counts. The chain carries TRBV7-2 and TRBJ2-5; D remains unclear. The V end was cut by 1 base, the J end by 7 bases, with 10 bases between. This CDR3 contains 13 residues. Germline lookup yields CDR1 SGHTA and CDR2 FQGNSA. The CDR3 is CASSLDRAGTQYF. CDR3 in DNA: TGTGCCAGCAGCTTAGATAGGGCCGGGACCCAGTACTTC.

With regard to this clonotype: A read error may be the cause here, since a much bigger clone is one base away. The conserved final phenylalanine or tryptophan is absent from the CDR3, which likely points to a read error. This rearrangement joins TRBV20-1 to TRBJ2-1, with TRBD2 matching 8 bases. The CDR3 has 15 amino acids. In germline, CDR1 is DFQATT, CDR2 SNEGSKA (reference sequence). The J segment lost 8 bases and the V segment lost 0 bases, leaving 9 bases of the junction unmatched. CDR3 in amino acids: CSARDKSGRSDEQFS. CDR3 nucleotides: TGCAGTGCTAGAGATAAAAGCGGGAGAAGCGATGAGCAGTTCTCC.

This chain joins TRBV6-2 or TRBV6-3 and TRBJ2-1; maybe TRBD2 (5 bases). Germline CDR1 and CDR2: MNHEY and SVGEGT. V lost 0 bases, J lost 5 bases, and 8 bases lay in between. CDR3 length equals 14 residues. The chain's CDR3 is CASSYSRGHNEQFF. CDR3 bases: TGTGCCAGCAGTTACTCACGAGGGCACAATGAGCAGTTCTTC.

This clonotype was recorded at least ten times. The V call is TRBV20-1, the J call TRBJ2-3; 8 nucleotides align to TRBD2. V shed 0 bases and J 1 base; nucleotides not matched to a gene: 3. This CDR3 comprises 15 residues. Germline assignment: CDR1 DFQATT and CDR2 SNEGSKA (reference sequence). The CDR3 loop reads CSARDMREGTDTQYF. CDR3 sequence (DNA): TGCAGTGCTAGAGATATGCGGGAGGGCACAGATACGCAGTATTTT.

This clonotype appeared a few times. The rearrangement uses TRBV14 and TRBJ2-1; 11 nucleotides match TRBD2. After removal of 0 bases from V and 7 bases from J, the junction contained 8 bases not matched to a gene. This CDR3 is built from 17 residues. The V gene's germline CDR1 is SGHDN and CDR2 FVKESK. The CDR3 DNA reads as TGTGCCAGCAGCCAAGAGGCTAGCGGGAGGTTCGGTAATGAGCAGTTCTTC. Protein: CASSQEASGRFGNEQFF.

The table lists this clonotype with a few counts. This chain joins TRBV7-9 and TRBJ1-1; weak D call: TRBD1 (6 bases). Germline CDR1 SEHNR, CDR2 FQNEAQ (reference sequence). V was cut by 6 bases and J by 3 bases, with 17 bases left in between. CDR3 length: 15 residues. The CDR3 spells CASRVAGGLHTEAFF. DNA of the CDR3: TGTGCCAGCAGGGTTGCGGGGGGCTTGCACACTGAAGCTTTCTTT.

The table lists this clonotype with many counts. The rearrangement uses TRBV6-1 and TRBJ1-5, with 7 bases aligning to TRBD1. The V and J ends lost 8 bases and 6 bases, in that order; junction bases with no gene match: 13. The CDR3 spans 15 residues. Germline V gene lookup returns CDR1 MNHNS and CDR2 SASEGT. The CDR3 DNA is TGTGCCAGCGGGGTGGGAGGGGGCGGGCGTCAGCCCCAGCATTTT. It codes for CASGVGGGGRQPQHF.

V usage is TRBV12-3 or TRBV12-4 and J usage is TRBJ2-1; D uncertain. The ends were cut back, 3 bases at V and 5 bases at J, with 14 bases in the middle. This CDR3 comprises 15 residues. The CDR3 DNA reads as TGTGCCAGCAGTTTTCACCCGGAGAGCGACAATGAGCAGTTCTTC. Protein sequence: CASSFHPESDNEQFF.

The rearrangement uses TRBV7-2 and TRBJ2-7, with 8 bases matching TRBD2. The V gene end was trimmed by 10 bases and the J gene end by 7 bases; junction bases not matched to a gene: 9. This CDR3 has 12 residues. The germline gives CDR1 SGHTA, CDR2 FQGNSA. The CDR3 sequence: CAIRGGWGEQYF. The CDR3 DNA sequence: TGTGCCATCCGGGGGGGGTGGGGAGAGCAGTACTTC. Full variable domain (rest looked up from reference TRBV7-2 and TRBJ2-7): GAGVSQSPSNKVTEKGKDVELRCDPISGHTALYWYRQSLGQGLEFLIYFQGNSAPDKSGLPSDRFSAERTGGSVSTLTIQRTQQEDSAVYLCAIRGGWGEQYFGPGTRLTVT.